Listed below are T cell receptor beta chains from one sample, sequenced in a study of blood T cell repertoires in COVID-19. The protocol was immunoSEQ multiplex PCR, while the TCRdb copy is restricted to in-frame clones and leaves out a portion. The repertoire holds roughly 200,000 clones, with approximately 85% as singletons. The material sequenced was peripheral blood. Receptors originate from a human donor with active or convalescent COVID-19. The donor label of this sample is uncertain. CDR3s include the opening cysteine and the closing phenylalanine or tryptophan. A D gene is named only where the DNA matches it firmly. Expanded clones get a size class; other rows say once, few or many, or leave the size out.

clone_size j_call v_call d_call cdr3_nt cdr3_aa
- TRBJ1-1 TRBV19 - TGTGCCAGTAGTACCCGAGACTGGGAGGCTTTCTTT CASSTRDWEAFF
- TRBJ2-5 TRBV9 - TGTGCCAGCAGCGTAGCCAGGGAAGGGACCCAGTACTTC CASSVAREGTQYF
once TRBJ1-1 TRBV28 TRBD1 TGTGCCAGCAGTTTAGCATCGGCAGGGGGAGGCACTGAAGCTTTCTTT CASSLASAGGGTEAFF
- TRBJ2-7 TRBV9 TRBD1 TGTGCCAGCAGCGTAGCTACGGGACAGGCCCAGTACGAGCAGTACTTC CASSVATGQAQYEQYF
- TRBJ2-5 TRBV15 TRBD2 TGTGCCACCAGCAGAGCACCCGGGACTAGCGGGGGGGCCTCGGACTTC CATSRAPGTSGGASDF
- TRBJ1-3 TRBV7-3 - TGTGCCAGCTCGGCAGGCTCTGGAAACACCATATATTTT CASSAGSGNTIYF
- TRBJ2-3 TRBV15 - TGTGCCACCAGCAGAGATCCCCTCCGTGACCCGGGACTGAGAATCACAGATACGCAGTATTTT CATSRDPLRDPGLRITDTQYF
- TRBJ2-7 TRBV5-1 TRBD1 TGCGCCAGCTTCCAGGGGGTGGGGGCCTACGAGCAGTACTTC CASFQGVGAYEQYF
- TRBJ2-1 TRBV5-1 TRBD2 TGCGCCAGCAGCTTTGATAGCGGGAGCTCCTACAATGAGCAGTTCTTC CASSFDSGSSYNEQFF
- TRBJ1-2 TRBV5-6 - TGTGCCAGCAGCTCCTCGACAGACTCTAACTATGGCTACACCTTC CASSSSTDSNYGYTF
- TRBJ2-3 TRBV2 TRBD2 TGTGCCAGCAGTGAAAGGCGGGTGACTAGCACCACAGATACGCAGTATTTT CASSERRVTSTTDTQYF
- TRBJ2-5 TRBV3-1/TRBV3-2 TRBD2 TGTGCCAGCAGCCCCCGCGGTAGCGGGACCGGGGAGACCCAGTACTTC CASSPRGSGTGETQYF
- TRBJ1-4 TRBV4-1 - TGCGCCAGCAGCCCATATCCCGGGGGAGTAGGCACTAATGAAAAACTGTTTTTT CASSPYPGGVGTNEKLFF
- TRBJ2-7 TRBV7-9 TRBD1 TGTGCCAGCAGCTTCCCTCGGGGGGAAGGGACAGGGGTATACGAGCAGTACTTC CASSFPRGEGTGVYEQYF
once TRBJ2-7 TRBV11-2 - TGTGCCAGCAGCTTAGATCCCTTTCTAGCGGAGCAGTACTTC CASSLDPFLAEQYF
- TRBJ2-3 TRBV5-4 - TGTGCCAGCAGCGGGAGACTTGGGGATACGCAGTATTTT CASSGRLGDTQYF
- TRBJ2-1 TRBV13 - TGTGCCAGCAGCTTCTCGGGACAAGAGCAGTTCTTC CASSFSGQEQFF
- TRBJ2-2 TRBV7-6 TRBD2 TGTGCCAGCAGCCACCAGCTCGGGACTAGCGGGTCAGGGGAGCTGTTTTTT CASSHQLGTSGSGELFF
- TRBJ2-1 TRBV15 - TGTGCCACCAGCAGATCCTTAGCCGGTGTGCGGGATGAGCAGTTCTTC CATSRSLAGVRDEQFF
once TRBJ2-7 TRBV5-5 TRBD1 TGTGCCAGCAGCTTGGTTGCTGGACAGGGCTCCTACGAGCAGTACTTC CASSLVAGQGSYEQYF
- TRBJ2-1 TRBV20-1 TRBD2 TGCAGTGCTAGTACTGGCCTAGCGGGGGGGCCCGATGAGCAGTTCTTC CSASTGLAGGPDEQFF
- TRBJ1-2 TRBV6-5 TRBD1 TGTGCCAGCAGTAGAGACAGGGGGCCGGACTATGGCTACACCTTC CASSRDRGPDYGYTF
- TRBJ2-4 TRBV7-9 - TGTGCCAGCACCCGAGTCCGTCCCGGGGCCAAAAACATTCAGTACTTC CASTRVRPGAKNIQYF
- TRBJ2-2 TRBV5-1 TRBD1 TGCGCCAGCAGCCGTGACAGGGGAGGTACCGGGGAGCTGTTTTTT CASSRDRGGTGELFF
- TRBJ1-1 TRBV27 - TGTGCCAGCAGTTTCGACCCTCTCGCAGGGCCATACATGAACACTGAAGCTTTCTTT CASSFDPLAGPYMNTEAFF
- TRBJ1-1 TRBV7-9 - TGTGCCAGCAGCTTAGGGACGGAGACAGTATTGAACACTGAAGCTTTCTTT CASSLGTETVLNTEAFF
- TRBJ2-3 TRBV28 TRBD1 TGTGCCAGCAGTTTTGGGACAGAACCCACAGATACGCAGTATTTT CASSFGTEPTDTQYF
- TRBJ2-5 TRBV5-6 TRBD1 TGTGCCAGCAGCGACGGACAGGGAGAGACCCAGTACTTC CASSDGQGETQYF
- TRBJ1-3 TRBV27 TRBD1 TGTGCCAGCAGTTTTAAGGACAGGGGGTACACCATATATTTT CASSFKDRGYTIYF
once TRBJ2-1 TRBV11-3 - TGTGCCAGCAGCCCCACCGTCCTCATATCTCGCTGGGGAGCGTATAATGAGCAGTTCTTC CASSPTVLISRWGAYNEQFF
few TRBJ2-7 TRBV5-5 - TGTGCCAGCAGCGCCGGACTACTCTCCTACGAGCAGTACTTC CASSAGLLSYEQYF
- TRBJ2-6 TRBV27 TRBD1 TGTGCCAGCAGCCAAACAGGGGCCGGGGCCAACGTCCTGACTTTC CASSQTGAGANVLTF
once TRBJ1-5 TRBV30 - TGTGCCTGGAGTGTACGGGGAAGCGGTCAGCCCCAGCATTTT CAWSVRGSGQPQHF
- TRBJ2-7 TRBV10-3 - TGTGCCATCAGTGAGCCGGACTTTAATTCCTACGAGCAGTACTTC CAISEPDFNSYEQYF
- TRBJ1-2 TRBV6-5 - TGTGCCAGCAGTTATTATAGGGGCTATGGCTACACCTTC CASSYYRGYGYTF
- TRBJ1-2 TRBV7-8 TRBD1 TGTGCCAGCAGCCATCGGACAGGGGGCTCGGGGGGCTACACCTTC CASSHRTGGSGGYTF
- TRBJ2-1 TRBV4-1 - TGCGCCAGGGCGGGGAGCTTCAACAATGAGCAGTTCTTC CARAGSFNNEQFF
- TRBJ2-3 TRBV15 TRBD2 TGTGCCACCAGCCGACGACTAGCGGGAGGGAAAGATACGCAGTATTTT CATSRRLAGGKDTQYF